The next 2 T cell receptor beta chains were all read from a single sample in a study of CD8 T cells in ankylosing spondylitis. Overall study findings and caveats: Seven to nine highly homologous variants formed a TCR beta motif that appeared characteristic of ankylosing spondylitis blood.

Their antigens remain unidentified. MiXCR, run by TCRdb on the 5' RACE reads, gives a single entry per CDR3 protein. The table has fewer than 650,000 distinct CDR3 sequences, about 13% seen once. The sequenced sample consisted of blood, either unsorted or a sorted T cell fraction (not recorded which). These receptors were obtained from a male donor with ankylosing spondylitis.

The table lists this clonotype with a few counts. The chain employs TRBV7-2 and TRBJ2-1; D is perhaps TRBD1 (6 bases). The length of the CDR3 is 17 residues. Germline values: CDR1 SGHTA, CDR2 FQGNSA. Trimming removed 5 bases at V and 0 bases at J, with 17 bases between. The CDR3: CASSPRRDTVSYNEQFF. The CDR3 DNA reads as TGTGCCAGCAGCCCGAGAAGGGACACCGTCTCCTACAATGAGCAGTTCTTC.

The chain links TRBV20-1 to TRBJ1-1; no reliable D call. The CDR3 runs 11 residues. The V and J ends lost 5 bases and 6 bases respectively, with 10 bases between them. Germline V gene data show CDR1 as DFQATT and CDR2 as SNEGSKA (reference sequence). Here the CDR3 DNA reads TGCAGTGCTGAGCCCTGGGCTGAAGCTTTCTTT. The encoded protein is CSAEPWAEAFF.